This TCR beta chain is from a study of T-cell reconstitution after alpha-beta-depleted transplantation in children. Construction of the TCRbeta library involved unique molecular identifiers. TCRdb independently ran MiXCR on the PCR reads; one entry per CDR3 protein. This sample has 140,000 to 150,000 distinct CDR3 sequences; roughly 8.8% occur once, and the top ten carry 18%. Per the germline V gene, CDR1 is SGHRS and CDR2 is YFSETQ. The length of the CDR3 is 15 residues. With 2 bases removed from V and 2 bases from J, the gap between germline ends came to 12 bases. This chain connects TRBV5-1 to TRBJ2-3, with TRBD2 as a possible D gene (5 bases). This sample comprised PBMCs, mostly from graft donor cells, obtained 180 days after TCRalphabeta/CD19-depleted stem cell transplant. This TCR came from a female patient younger than 10 who had a stem cell transplant for congenital amegakaryocytic thrombocytopenia, so the T cells may come from the graft donor. The CDR3, as DNA: TGCGCCAGCAGCTTTCCACTAGGCCTCACAGATACGCAGTATTTT. Amino acid sequence: CASSFPLGLTDTQYF.